This entry lists 10 T cell receptor beta chains sequenced from one sample in a study of technical replicates of blood from a few donors. The assay was immunoSEQ multiplex PCR, and TCRdb's table has in-frame clones only and misses some. Seen here are about 59,000 clones, approximately 97% observed once, and the top ten hold 0.15% to 0.25%. Sequenced input: T cells isolated from PBMCs. These receptors all come from a human donor in good health.

The chain employs TRBV29-1 and TRBJ2-4; no definite D call. Per the germline V gene, CDR1 is SQVTM and CDR2 is ANQGSEA. CDR3 length equals 15 residues. Trimming removed 5 bases at V and 0 bases at J, with 14 bases between. In DNA form, the CDR3 reads TGCAGCGTTTATGAGTTTACTCGAGCCAAAAACATTCAGTACTTC. It specifies CSVYEFTRAKNIQYF. Full variable domain (rest looked up from reference TRBV29-1 and TRBJ2-4): SAVISQKPSRDICQRGTSLTIQCQVDSQVTMMFWYRQQPGQSLTLIATANQGSEATYESGFVIDKFPISRPNLTFSTLTVSNMSPEDSSIYLCSVYEFTRAKNIQYFGAGTRLSVL.

V and J are TRBV6-1 and TRBJ1-2; 9 bases line up with TRBD1. The length of the CDR3 is 16 residues. After removal of 2 bases from V and 8 bases from J, the junction contained 12 bases not matched to a gene. Germline CDR1 MNHNS, CDR2 SASEGT. The CDR3 DNA follows: TGTGCCAGCAGTGAACCAATTAACAGGGGGCAAGAGGGCTACACCTTC. As protein: CASSEPINRGQEGYTF.

V usage is TRBV6-6 and J usage is TRBJ1-2; 7 nucleotides match TRBD1. Per germline, CDR1 MNHNY and CDR2 SVGAGI (reference sequence). Germline trimming cut 6 bases from V and 3 bases from J; bases unmatched to any gene: 4. CDR3 length: 13 amino acids. In DNA form, the CDR3 reads TGTGCCAGCAGCGAGGACAGGTACTATGGCTACACCTTC. Translation: CASSEDRYYGYTF.

This clone occurred once. The chain uses TRBV5-1 and TRBJ2-7; 9 bases are shared with TRBD1. This CDR3 contains 16 residues. Germline V CDR1 and CDR2: SGHRS, YFSETQ. With 1 base clipped from V and 7 bases from J, the junction kept 12 bases outside the gene matches. CDR3 residues: CASSLRSGQGVEEQYF. The CDR3 DNA follows: TGCGCCAGCAGCTTGAGGTCGGGACAGGGTGTTGAGGAGCAGTACTTC.

The V call is TRBV6-1, the J call TRBJ2-7; 7 nucleotides agree with TRBD1. The germline V gene has CDR1 MNHNS and CDR2 SASEGT. This CDR3 is 14 amino acids long. V lost 2 bases to trimming and J lost 3 bases; unmatched junction nucleotides: 4. The CDR3 spells CASSENRGFYEQYF. CDR3 coding DNA: TGTGCCAGCAGTGAAAACAGGGGTTTCTACGAGCAGTACTTC.

Turning to this clone: An end of the junction differs from the germline gene, which may be a read error. The chain uses TRBV7-9 and TRBJ2-1, with D perhaps matching TRBD2 (6 bases). The CDR3 length is 12 residues. Germline V gene data show CDR1 as SEHNR and CDR2 as FQNEAQ (reference sequence). CDR3 in DNA: TGTGCCAGCAGCTTAGGTCCCGGGAGTGTGCTCTTC. Translated: CASSLGPGSVLF. Full variable domain (remainder filled in from reference TRBV7-9 and TRBJ2-1): DTGVSQNPRHKITKRGQNVTFRCDPISEHNRLYWYRQTLGQGPEFLTYFQNEAQLEKSRLLSDRFSAERPKGSFSTLEIQRTEQGDSAMYLCASSLGPGSVLFGPGTRLTVL.

V gene TRBV4-1 combines with J gene TRBJ2-7; D is unclear. Germline V CDR1 and CDR2: MGHRA, YSYEKL. The germline V and J ends were trimmed by 0 bases and 4 bases, with 13 bases remaining between them. This CDR3 contains 15 residues. The CDR3 reads CASSQEAPSPYEQYF. For the CDR3, the DNA is TGCGCCAGCAGCCAAGAAGCTCCGAGCCCATACGAGCAGTACTTC.

The sample holds a few counts of this clone. The CDR3 bases are TGCGCCAGCAGCTTACGAGGGAGGCCCACAGATACGCAGTATTTT. The encoded protein is CASSLRGRPTDTQYF. This rearrangement joins TRBV5-1 to TRBJ2-3; D possibly corresponds to TRBD2 (6 bases). Germline V gene lookup returns CDR1 SGHRS and CDR2 YFSETQ. The germline V and J ends were trimmed by 2 bases and 2 bases, with 12 bases remaining between them. This CDR3 is built from 15 residues.

V gene TRBV4-1 combines with J gene TRBJ2-2; 9 bases are a match to TRBD1. This CDR3 is 16 amino acids long. The ends lost 1 base at V and 5 bases at J; junction bases unmatched: 5. In germline, CDR1 is MGHRA, CDR2 YSYEKL. In nucleotides, the CDR3 is TGCGCCAGCAGCCAAGGAGGGACAGGGACTACCGGGGAGCTGTTTTTT. Protein sequence: CASSQGGTGTTGELFF.

This clone has only one observation. The rearrangement links TRBV11-2 to TRBJ1-2, with no clear D. From germline, CDR1 is SGHAT and CDR2 FQNNGV. The CDR3 has 14 amino acids. The germline V and J ends were trimmed by 0 bases and 8 bases, with 13 bases remaining between them. CDR3 loop: CASSLDVASGGYTF. CDR3 bases: TGTGCCAGCAGCTTAGACGTCGCATCGGGAGGCTACACCTTC.